The clone carrying this T cell receptor (beta chain) was observed a few times. The data were obtained in a study of T-cell reconstitution after alpha-beta-depleted transplantation in children. CDR3 length: 18 residues. A library of TCRbeta sequences, prepared with unique molecular identifiers, was generated. TCRdb passed the PCR reads through MiXCR, listing each CDR3 protein once. The table has 700,000 to 950,000 distinct CDR3 sequences, approximately 15% seen once. V and J are TRBV21-1 and TRBJ1-1. TRBV21-1 is described as a pseudogene. The TCR comes from a male patient younger than 18 who had a stem cell transplant for acute lymphoblastic leukemia, so the T cells may come from the graft donor. The sequencing used PBMCs, mostly from graft donor cells, collected 360 days after TCRalphabeta/CD19-depleted stem cell transplant. In DNA form, the CDR3 reads TGTGCCAGCAGCACCAGAGGTACAGAGCGCGGCCGCCGCACTGAAGCTTTCTTT. It codes for CASSTRGTERGRRTEAFF.